The 19 T cell receptor beta chains below all came from one sample that was sequenced in a study of blood T cell repertoires in COVID-19. TCRdb's copy holds only in-frame clones and misses some; the assay was immunoSEQ multiplex PCR. The repertoire holds about 400,000 clones, with around 92% as singletons. Sequencing was performed on PBMCs or T cells enriched from blood (not recorded which). The source is a woman aged 25 to 39 who had recovered from COVID-19.

This clone was detected only once. The CDR3 sequence: CASSLWQDNQPQHF. The CDR3 DNA reads TGTGCCAGCAGCTTATGGCAGGACAATCAGCCCCAGCATTTT. The rearrangement joins TRBV7-8 to TRBJ1-5, with D unclear. Trimming stripped 2 bases from V and 3 bases from J, with 8 bases between. The CDR3 has 14 residues. CDR1 SGHVS and CDR2 FQNEAQ come from the germline V gene. Complete variable domain (other parts from reference TRBV7-8 and TRBJ1-5): GAGVSQSPRYKVAKRGQDVALRCDPISGHVSLFWYQQALGQGPEFLTYFQNEAQLDKSGLPSDRFFAERPEGSVSTLKIQRTQQEDSAVYLCASSLWQDNQPQHFGDGTRLSIL.

This sequence joins TRBV5-1 and TRBJ2-2; D is undetermined. V was clipped by 4 bases and J by 1 base, with 14 bases between them. The V gene's germline CDR1 is SGHRS and CDR2 YFSETQ. The CDR3 consists of 16 residues. This CDR3 reads CASSPSVDLNTGELFF. CDR3 nucleotides: TGCGCCAGCAGCCCGTCGGTCGATCTGAACACCGGGGAGCTGTTTTTT.

The rearrangement links TRBV18 to TRBJ1-5; a possible D gene is TRBD1 (6 bases). The CDR3 has 14 residues. The germline V gene has CDR1 KGHSH and CDR2 LQKENI. Trimming cost V 5 bases and J 3 bases, with 11 bases left between them. This CDR3 reads CASSATGINQPQHF. The CDR3 DNA reads TGTGCCAGCTCAGCGACAGGAATCAATCAGCCCCAGCATTTT.

The chain employs TRBV11-2 and TRBJ1-2; no clear D. This CDR3 has 15 amino acids. Trimming stripped 1 base from V and 8 bases from J, with 17 bases between. Per germline, CDR1 SGHAT and CDR2 FQNNGV. As DNA, the CDR3 is TGTGCCAGCAGCTTAGGACGGCCTAGTTTTCGGGGCTACACCTTC. It translates to CASSLGRPSFRGYTF. Based on the CDR3 plus reference TRBV11-2 and TRBJ1-2, the full variable domain is EAGVAQSPRYKIIEKRQSVAFWCNPISGHATLYWYQQILGQGPKLLIQFQNNGVVDDSQLPKDRFSAERLKGVDSTLKIQPAKLEDSAVYLCASSLGRPSFRGYTFGSGTRLTVV.

The chain carries TRBV3-1 (or the pseudogene TRBV3-2) and TRBJ1-1; D perhaps matches TRBD1 (6 bases). The CDR3 extends over 18 amino acids. Looked up from germline, CDR1 is LGHDT and CDR2 is YNNKEL (reference sequence). The V end lost 1 base, the J end lost 1 base, and 19 bases lay between the germline ends. The CDR3 coding sequence is TGTGCCAGCAGCCAAGCGATCCCGGGACAAGGTAGGAACACTGAAGCTTTCTTT. This codes for CASSQAIPGQGRNTEAFF.

This chain links TRBV30 with TRBJ1-1; maybe TRBD1 (6 bases). Germline V lookup: CDR1 GTSNPN, CDR2 SVGIG (reference sequence). V lost 0 bases to trimming and J lost 3 bases, with 14 bases between them. The CDR3 consists of 15 residues. The CDR3 DNA is TGTGCCTGGAGTGTTCGTGTCAGGGGAGACACTGAAGCTTTCTTT. Translating gives CAWSVRVRGDTEAFF.

This clone has only one observation. The V and J genes are TRBV15 and TRBJ2-1; 10 bases map to TRBD2. Germline CDR1 reads LNHNV; CDR2 reads YYDKDF (reference sequence). This CDR3 spans 15 amino acids. V shed 5 bases and J 9 bases; nucleotides not matched to a gene: 10. Here the CDR3 reads CATSPGLAVRGEQFF. DNA for the CDR3: TGTGCCACCAGCCCCGGACTAGCGGTTAGGGGTGAGCAGTTCTTC.

The chain combines TRBV6-6 with TRBJ1-1; D gene ambiguous. Germline lookup yields CDR1 MNHNY and CDR2 SVGAGI (reference sequence). The V end was cut by 7 bases, the J end by 4 bases, with 22 bases between. The CDR3 loop spans 16 amino acids. The CDR3 loop reads CASIKSLGDLGTEAFF. The CDR3, as DNA: TGTGCCAGCATTAAGAGCCTAGGCGATCTGGGCACTGAAGCTTTCTTT.

This rearrangement joins TRBV28 to TRBJ2-1; 9 positions match TRBD1. V shed 4 bases and J 4 bases; nucleotides not matched to a gene: 8. CDR1 is MDHEN and CDR2 is SYDVKM in the germline V gene. The CDR3 has 16 amino acids. CDR3 in DNA: TGTGCCAGCAGTTCGCACAGGGGGCGGCCTTACAATGAGCAGTTCTTC. This translates into CASSSHRGRPYNEQFF.

V usage is TRBV19 and J usage is TRBJ1-4; D is ambiguous. This CDR3 spans 15 amino acids. In germline, CDR1 is LNHDA, CDR2 SQIVND (reference sequence). V was clipped by 4 bases and J by 5 bases, with 14 bases between them. The CDR3 here is CASSRYGVWNEKLFF. The CDR3 nucleotides are TGTGCCAGTAGTAGATACGGGGTTTGGAATGAAAAACTGTTTTTT.

Comment on this clone: An end of the junction does not agree with germline; a read error may underlie this. This chain joins TRBV7-7 and TRBJ2-1; perhaps TRBD2 as D (6 bases). CDR1 is SSHAT and CDR2 is FNYEAQ in the germline V gene (reference sequence). This CDR3 spans 13 amino acids. The CDR3 region has the DNA TGTGCTAGCAGCCTGGGGCTAGCGAGTGAGCAGTTCTTC. Residues: CASSLGLASEQFF.

V usage is TRBV10-3 and J usage is TRBJ2-1; 8 bases fit TRBD1. Germline CDR1 is ENHRY and CDR2 is SYGVKD. The CDR3 extends over 15 amino acids. V lost 3 bases to trimming and J lost 4 bases; unmatched junction nucleotides: 5. The CDR3 loop is CAISESRDRYNEQFF. The DNA of the CDR3 is TGTGCCATCAGTGAAAGTCGGGACAGGTACAATGAGCAGTTCTTC.

The rearrangement uses TRBV12-3 or TRBV12-4 and TRBJ1-1; D possibly corresponds to TRBD1 (5 bases). Deletions cut 3 bases from V and 8 bases from J, with 7 bases between. The CDR3 runs 11 residues. In DNA, the CDR3 is TGTGCCAGCAGTTTCCCAGGGGAAGCTTTCTTT. This codes for CASSFPGEAFF.

This chain uses TRBV25-1 with TRBJ2-5; no reliable D call. Trimming stripped 0 bases from V and 0 bases from J, with 5 bases between. This CDR3 is built from 14 residues. The germline CDR1 and CDR2 sequences are MGHDK and SYGVNS. The CDR3 bases are TGTGCCAGCAGTGAATATGGGCACCAAGAGACCCAGTACTTC. Its protein is CASSEYGHQETQYF.

The chain couples TRBV5-4 to TRBJ2-1; D is possibly TRBD2 (7 bases). Per the germline V gene, CDR1 is SGHNT and CDR2 is YYREEE (reference sequence). CDR3 length: 15 amino acids. V was clipped by 1 base and J by 5 bases, with 13 bases between them. CDR3 bases: TGTGCCAGCAGCTTGACAGGGAGGGCGGACAATGAGCAGTTCTTC. Its protein product is CASSLTGRADNEQFF.

This clone was seen only once. The V and J genes are TRBV9 and TRBJ1-1; a possible D gene is TRBD1 (5 bases). There are 14 residues in the CDR3. Germline V gene sequence: CDR1 SGDLS, CDR2 YYNGEE. The V gene lost 4 bases and the J gene lost 2 bases, with 12 bases spanning the gap. The CDR3 region is CASSPQTVNTEAFF. In DNA form, the CDR3 reads TGTGCCAGCAGCCCTCAGACAGTAAACACTGAAGCTTTCTTT.

The table lists this clone with a few counts. This chain links TRBV2 with TRBJ1-1; D might be TRBD1 (5 bases). The germline gives CDR1 SNHLY, CDR2 FYNNEI. V was cut by 6 bases and J by 1 base, with 9 bases left in between. This CDR3 is 13 amino acids long. CDR3 sequence (DNA): TGTGCCAGCAGCATCGGACAGAACACTGAAGCTTTCTTT. It encodes CASSIGQNTEAFF.

The chain combines TRBV5-1 with TRBJ1-2, with D possibly being TRBD1 (6 bases). The length of the CDR3 is 14 residues. V lost 3 bases, J lost 7 bases, and 16 bases lay in between. Germline CDR1 is SGHRS and CDR2 is YFSETQ. CDR3 residues: CASSWATGKSGYTF. CDR3 DNA: TGCGCCAGCAGCTGGGCGACAGGCAAGAGTGGCTACACCTTC.

This clone was seen more than once but under ten times. This rearrangement joins TRBV12-3 or TRBV12-4 to TRBJ1-4; D is perhaps TRBD1 (5 bases). This CDR3 comprises 13 residues. V lost 4 bases, J lost 7 bases, and 10 bases lay in between. CDR3 nucleotides: TGTGCCAGCAGTTCAGGACACGCTGAAAAACTGTTTTTT. Encoded protein: CASSSGHAEKLFF.